Listed below are T cell receptor beta chains from one sample, sequenced in a study of Ad26.COV2.S vaccination and SARS-CoV-2 variants. Clones were sequenced by immunoSEQ multiplex PCR, and TCRdb holds only the in-frame ones, with some missing. The profile covers 400,000 to 450,000 clones, with about nine tenths appearing a single time and 12% taken by the ten largest. The sample consisted of peripheral blood, taken in a trial of Ad26.COV2.S vaccine versus placebo. The receptors were gathered from a person between 18 and 65 years old who received the Ad26.COV2.S COVID-19 vaccine or a placebo. Each CDR3 is given with its conserved first and last residue. A D gene is named only where the DNA matches it firmly. The listing skips clone size in some rows; elsewhere it reads once, few, many or a size class.

clone_size: NA
d_call: NA
j_call: TRBJ1-3
v_call: TRBV7-8
cdr3_aa: CASSLGAFGNTIYF
cdr3_nt: TGTGCCAGCAGCTTAGGAGCGTTCGGAAACACCATATATTTT

clone_size: NA
d_call: NA
j_call: TRBJ1-1
v_call: TRBV28
cdr3_aa: CASIGTFSQAFF
cdr3_nt: TGTGCCAGCATCGGGACTTTTTCTCAAGCTTTCTTT

clone_size: once
d_call: NA
j_call: TRBJ2-5
v_call: TRBV7-3
cdr3_aa: CASSLFGAGQETQYF
cdr3_nt: TGTGCCAGCAGCTTGTTCGGCGCGGGGCAAGAGACCCAGTACTTC

clone_size: NA
d_call: TRBD1
j_call: TRBJ2-1
v_call: TRBV5-4
cdr3_aa: CASSFPGQNNEQFF
cdr3_nt: TGTGCCAGCAGCTTTCCGGGACAGAACAATGAGCAGTTCTTC

clone_size: NA
d_call: NA
j_call: TRBJ2-2
v_call: TRBV18
cdr3_aa: CASSPPSMGSSWTGELFF
cdr3_nt: TGTGCCAGCTCACCACCCTCAATGGGTTCTAGCTGGACCGGGGAGCTGTTTTTT

clone_size: NA
d_call: NA
j_call: TRBJ1-5
v_call: TRBV6-5
cdr3_aa: CASRSGASQPQHF
cdr3_nt: TGTGCCAGCAGATCAGGGGCGAGTCAGCCCCAGCATTTT

clone_size: NA
d_call: NA
j_call: TRBJ1-2
v_call: TRBV2
cdr3_aa: CASGRMVDYGYTF
cdr3_nt: TGTGCCAGCGGGAGGATGGTTGACTATGGCTACACCTTC

clone_size: few
d_call: NA
j_call: TRBJ2-2
v_call: TRBV5-1
cdr3_aa: CASSGWVDTGELFF
cdr3_nt: TGCGCCAGCAGCGGATGGGTTGACACCGGGGAGCTGTTTTTT

clone_size: NA
d_call: NA
j_call: TRBJ2-5
v_call: TRBV4-3
cdr3_aa: CASSQAARFEETQYF
cdr3_nt: TGCGCCAGCAGCCAAGCGGCTAGATTCGAAGAGACCCAGTACTTC

clone_size: NA
d_call: TRBD1
j_call: TRBJ1-4
v_call: TRBV15
cdr3_aa: CATMGQGGEKLFF
cdr3_nt: TGTGCCACCATGGGACAGGGTGGTGAAAAACTGTTTTTT

clone_size: NA
d_call: NA
j_call: TRBJ1-5
v_call: TRBV9
cdr3_aa: CASSPHNSNQPQHF
cdr3_nt: TGTGCCAGCAGCCCTCACAATAGCAATCAGCCCCAGCATTTT

clone_size: NA
d_call: NA
j_call: TRBJ1-1
v_call: TRBV28
cdr3_aa: CASSSPGRDTEAFF
cdr3_nt: TGTGCCAGCAGTTCTCCAGGGAGGGACACTGAAGCTTTCTTT

clone_size: NA
d_call: NA
j_call: TRBJ1-5
v_call: TRBV3-1/TRBV3-2
cdr3_aa: CASSQSQDVLTVNQPQHF
cdr3_nt: TGTGCCAGCAGCCAATCCCAGGACGTGTTGACCGTCAATCAGCCCCAGCATTTT

clone_size: once
d_call: TRBD2
j_call: TRBJ2-2
v_call: TRBV9
cdr3_aa: CASSWGGTGELFF
cdr3_nt: TGTGCCAGCAGCTGGGGGGGCACCGGGGAGCTGTTTTTT

clone_size: NA
d_call: NA
j_call: TRBJ2-1
v_call: TRBV5-6
cdr3_aa: CASSLIDRDYNEQFF
cdr3_nt: TGTGCCAGCAGCTTGATTGATAGAGACTACAATGAGCAGTTCTTC

clone_size: NA
d_call: NA
j_call: TRBJ2-1
v_call: TRBV11-2
cdr3_aa: CASSLGQGRYYNEQFF
cdr3_nt: TGTGCCAGCAGCTTAGGGCAGGGACGGTACTACAATGAGCAGTTCTTC

clone_size: NA
d_call: NA
j_call: TRBJ2-4
v_call: TRBV4-3
cdr3_aa: CASSQETYGGAKNIQYF
cdr3_nt: TGCGCCAGCAGCCAAGAGACCTATGGGGGTGCCAAAAACATTCAGTACTTC

clone_size: few
d_call: TRBD2
j_call: TRBJ2-1
v_call: TRBV28
cdr3_aa: CASRSWTSGEGEQFF
cdr3_nt: TGTGCCAGCAGATCGTGGACTAGCGGAGAGGGGGAGCAGTTCTTC

clone_size: NA
d_call: TRBD1
j_call: TRBJ2-7
v_call: TRBV2
cdr3_aa: CASRGAGGAYEQYF
cdr3_nt: TGTGCCAGCAGGGGGGCAGGGGGTGCCTACGAGCAGTACTTC

clone_size: NA
d_call: NA
j_call: TRBJ1-1
v_call: TRBV4-1
cdr3_aa: CASSQGAFLENTEAFF
cdr3_nt: TGCGCCAGCAGCCAAGGGGCGTTTTTGGAGAACACTGAAGCTTTCTTT

clone_size: once
d_call: TRBD2
j_call: TRBJ2-1
v_call: TRBV18
cdr3_aa: CASSEAGVEQFF
cdr3_nt: TGTGCCAGCTCTGAAGCGGGAGTTGAGCAGTTCTTC

clone_size: few
d_call: NA
j_call: TRBJ2-1
v_call: TRBV27
cdr3_aa: CASSLSHSLGEQFF
cdr3_nt: TGTGCCAGCAGTTTATCCCACTCCCTAGGGGAGCAGTTCTTC

clone_size: NA
d_call: NA
j_call: TRBJ1-5
v_call: TRBV30
cdr3_aa: CAWSVSLGGQPQHF
cdr3_nt: TGTGCCTGGAGTGTATCACTGGGAGGGCAGCCCCAGCATTTT

clone_size: NA
d_call: NA
j_call: TRBJ1-3
v_call: TRBV5-1
cdr3_aa: CASSLEGTGPGNTIYF
cdr3_nt: TGCGCCAGCAGCTTGGAGGGTACAGGGCCTGGAAACACCATATATTTT

clone_size: NA
d_call: NA
j_call: TRBJ2-3
v_call: TRBV15
cdr3_aa: CATSRGFVGTRTDTQYF
cdr3_nt: TGTGCCACCAGCAGAGGGTTCGTGGGCACCCGCACAGATACGCAGTATTTT

clone_size: NA
d_call: NA
j_call: TRBJ2-1
v_call: TRBV10-3
cdr3_aa: CATLIDRQHNEQFF
cdr3_nt: TGTGCCACCTTGATTGACCGACAGCACAATGAGCAGTTCTTC

clone_size: NA
d_call: NA
j_call: TRBJ2-2
v_call: TRBV2
cdr3_aa: CASSEGSAGELFF
cdr3_nt: TGTGCCAGCAGTGAAGGCTCGGCCGGGGAGCTGTTTTTT

clone_size: NA
d_call: NA
j_call: TRBJ1-1
v_call: TRBV18
cdr3_aa: CASSPMEENTEAFF
cdr3_nt: TGTGCCAGCTCACCAATGGAAGAGAACACTGAAGCTTTCTTT

clone_size: NA
d_call: TRBD1
j_call: TRBJ1-1
v_call: TRBV5-1
cdr3_aa: CASSLGPETGGNTEAFF
cdr3_nt: TGCGCCAGCAGCTTAGGACCCGAGACAGGGGGGAACACTGAAGCTTTCTTT

clone_size: NA
d_call: TRBD1
j_call: TRBJ2-7
v_call: TRBV5-5
cdr3_aa: CASRRTGGSYEQYF
cdr3_nt: TGTGCCAGCCGCAGGACAGGGGGCTCCTACGAGCAGTACTTC

clone_size: once
d_call: TRBD2
j_call: TRBJ2-3
v_call: TRBV13
cdr3_aa: CASSLDLAGTDTQYF
cdr3_nt: TGTGCCAGCAGCTTAGATCTAGCGGGCACAGATACGCAGTATTTT

clone_size: NA
d_call: NA
j_call: TRBJ1-1
v_call: TRBV5-5
cdr3_aa: CASSPTTVNTEAFF
cdr3_nt: TGTGCCAGCAGCCCCACAACAGTGAACACTGAAGCTTTCTTT

clone_size: NA
d_call: NA
j_call: TRBJ2-7
v_call: TRBV5-5
cdr3_aa: CASSVQDYEQYF
cdr3_nt: TGTGCCAGCAGCGTCCAGGACTACGAGCAGTACTTC

clone_size: NA
d_call: NA
j_call: TRBJ2-7
v_call: TRBV28
cdr3_aa: CASSLSMGEQYF
cdr3_nt: TGTGCCAGCAGTTTAAGTATGGGCGAGCAGTACTTC

clone_size: NA
d_call: NA
j_call: TRBJ1-2
v_call: TRBV7-8
cdr3_aa: CASSVRGGALNYGYTF
cdr3_nt: TGTGCCAGCAGCGTCCGTGGGGGGGCGCTTAACTATGGCTACACCTTC

clone_size: NA
d_call: NA
j_call: TRBJ2-2
v_call: TRBV25-1
cdr3_aa: CASSEITVDTGELFF
cdr3_nt: TGTGCCAGCAGTGAAATAACCGTGGACACCGGGGAGCTGTTTTTT

clone_size: NA
d_call: NA
j_call: TRBJ2-1
v_call: TRBV4-1
cdr3_aa: CASSHTAPRANEQFF
cdr3_nt: TGCGCCAGCAGCCACACAGCCCCCAGAGCCAATGAGCAGTTCTTC

clone_size: NA
d_call: NA
j_call: TRBJ1-2
v_call: TRBV13
cdr3_aa: CASSRGEGYGYTF
cdr3_nt: TGTGCCAGCAGCCGAGGGGAGGGCTATGGCTACACCTTC

clone_size: NA
d_call: NA
j_call: TRBJ1-4
v_call: TRBV6-5
cdr3_aa: CASKKIGVANEKLFF
cdr3_nt: TGTGCCAGCAAAAAAATAGGGGTGGCTAATGAAAAACTGTTTTTT

clone_size: NA
d_call: TRBD1
j_call: TRBJ1-5
v_call: TRBV27
cdr3_aa: CASSLFGTGGINNQPQHF
cdr3_nt: TGTGCCAGCAGTTTATTTGGGACAGGGGGCATAAACAATCAGCCCCAGCATTTT

clone_size: NA
d_call: TRBD1
j_call: TRBJ1-1
v_call: TRBV25-1
cdr3_aa: CASSETGPNTEAFF
cdr3_nt: TGTGCCAGCAGTGAGACAGGGCCTAACACTGAAGCTTTCTTT

clone_size: NA
d_call: TRBD2
j_call: TRBJ2-5
v_call: TRBV5-1
cdr3_aa: CASSLGEGTAQETQYF
cdr3_nt: TGCGCCAGCAGCTTGGGGGAGGGCACGGCCCAAGAGACCCAGTACTTC

clone_size: NA
d_call: TRBD1
j_call: TRBJ1-1
v_call: TRBV7-9
cdr3_aa: CASSFKGATEAFF
cdr3_nt: TGTGCCAGCAGCTTTAAGGGGGCCACTGAAGCTTTCTTT

clone_size: few
d_call: NA
j_call: TRBJ1-2
v_call: TRBV4-3
cdr3_aa: CASSQDRGPTWDYGYTF
cdr3_nt: TGCGCCAGCAGCCAAGATCGGGGACCTACTTGGGACTATGGCTACACCTTC

clone_size: NA
d_call: NA
j_call: TRBJ1-5
v_call: TRBV19
cdr3_aa: CASSIWSGLGNQPQHF
cdr3_nt: TGTGCCAGTAGTATATGGTCGGGGCTTGGGAATCAGCCCCAGCATTTT

clone_size: NA
d_call: NA
j_call: TRBJ1-1
v_call: TRBV5-8
cdr3_aa: CASSLTATEAFF
cdr3_nt: TGTGCCAGCAGCTTAACAGCTACTGAAGCTTTCTTT